The 2 T cell receptor beta chains presented below share a single source sample, sequenced in a study of Graves' ophthalmopathy and Graves' hyperthyroidism. The authors amplified TCR beta CDR3 regions from RNA transcripts. RT-PCR in the first round used HTBI primers; a second-round multiplex PCR followed. TCRdb used MiXCR to reprocess the multiplex PCR reads, holding one entry per CDR3 protein. The sample has roughly 160,000 distinct CDR3 sequences; approximately 40% are singletons. Sequenced: peripheral blood. All receptors derive from a woman aged 40 to 50 with Graves' ophthalmopathy.

This clonotype was seen at least ten times. The V gene is TRBV15, the J gene TRBJ1-1; no clear D gene. This CDR3 is 14 amino acids long. The ends were cut back, 0 bases at V and 1 base at J, with 6 bases in the middle. The germline CDR1 and CDR2 sequences are LNHNV and YYDKDF (reference sequence). For the CDR3, the DNA is TGTGCCACCAGCAGAGAACCAGGGAACACTGAAGCTTTCTTT. Translating it yields CATSREPGNTEAFF.

The rearrangement links TRBV6-5 to TRBJ2-7; 9 bases align to TRBD2. The ends lost 2 bases at V and 5 bases at J; junction bases unmatched: 7. Germline CDR1 MNHEY, CDR2 SVGAGI. The CDR3 spans 15 residues. The CDR3 sequence: CASSYTSSGNHEQYF. The CDR3 bases are TGTGCCAGCAGTTACACATCTAGCGGGAACCACGAGCAGTACTTC.